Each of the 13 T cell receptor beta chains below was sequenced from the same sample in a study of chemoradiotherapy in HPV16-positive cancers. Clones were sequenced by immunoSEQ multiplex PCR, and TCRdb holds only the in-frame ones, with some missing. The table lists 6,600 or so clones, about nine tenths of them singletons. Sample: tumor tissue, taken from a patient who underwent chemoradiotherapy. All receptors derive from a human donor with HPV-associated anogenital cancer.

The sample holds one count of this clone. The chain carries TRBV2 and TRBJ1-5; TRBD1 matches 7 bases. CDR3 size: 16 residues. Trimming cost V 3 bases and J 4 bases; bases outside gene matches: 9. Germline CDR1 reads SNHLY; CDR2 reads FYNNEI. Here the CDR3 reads CASSDPRDSRNQPQHF. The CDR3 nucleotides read TGTGCCAGCAGTGACCCAAGGGACAGCAGAAATCAGCCCCAGCATTTT.

CDR3 DNA: TGCAGCGCCTGGGTGAACACTGAAGCTTTCTTT. This translates into CSAWVNTEAFF. The rearrangement uses TRBV29-1 and TRBJ1-1; no definite D call. In germline, CDR1 is SQVTM, CDR2 ANQGSEA. The CDR3 contains 11 residues. The germline V and J ends were trimmed by 7 bases and 0 bases, with 6 bases remaining between them.

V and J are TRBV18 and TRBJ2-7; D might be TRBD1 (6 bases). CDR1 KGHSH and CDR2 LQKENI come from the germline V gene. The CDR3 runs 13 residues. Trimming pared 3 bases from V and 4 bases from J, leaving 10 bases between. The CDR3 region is CASSPGHEYEQYF. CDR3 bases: TGTGCCAGCTCACCGGGACATGAATACGAGCAGTACTTC.

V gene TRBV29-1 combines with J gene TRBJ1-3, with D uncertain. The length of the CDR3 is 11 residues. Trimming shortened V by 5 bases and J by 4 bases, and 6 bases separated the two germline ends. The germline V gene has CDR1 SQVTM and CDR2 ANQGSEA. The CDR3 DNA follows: TGCAGCGTTATGGGGGGAAACACCATATATTTT. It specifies CSVMGGNTIYF.

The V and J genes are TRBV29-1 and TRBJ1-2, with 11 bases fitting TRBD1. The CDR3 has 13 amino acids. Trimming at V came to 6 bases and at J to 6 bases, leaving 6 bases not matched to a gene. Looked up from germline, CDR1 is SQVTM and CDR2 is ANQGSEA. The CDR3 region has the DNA TGCAGCGTATATGGGACAGGGGGTAATGGCTACACCTTC. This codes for CSVYGTGGNGYTF.

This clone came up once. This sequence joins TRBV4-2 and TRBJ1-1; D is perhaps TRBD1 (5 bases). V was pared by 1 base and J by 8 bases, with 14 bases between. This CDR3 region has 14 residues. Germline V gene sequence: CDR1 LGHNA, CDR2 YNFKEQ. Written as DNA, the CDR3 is TGTGCCAGCAGCCAAGGGCCCCGGGACGGAGAAGCTTTCTTT. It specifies CASSQGPRDGEAFF.

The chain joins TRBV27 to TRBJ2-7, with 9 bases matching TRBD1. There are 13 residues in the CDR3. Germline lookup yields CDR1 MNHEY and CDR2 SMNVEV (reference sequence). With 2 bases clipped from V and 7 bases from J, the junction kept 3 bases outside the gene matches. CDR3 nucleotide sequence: TGTGCCAGCAGTTTAGGACAGGGGTTAGAGCAGTACTTC. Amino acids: CASSLGQGLEQYF.

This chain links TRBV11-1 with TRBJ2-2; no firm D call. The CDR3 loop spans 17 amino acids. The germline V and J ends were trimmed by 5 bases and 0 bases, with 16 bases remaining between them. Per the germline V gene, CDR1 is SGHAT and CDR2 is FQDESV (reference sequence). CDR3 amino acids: CASSPHPYDANTGELFF. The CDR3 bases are TGTGCCAGCAGCCCCCACCCCTACGACGCGAACACCGGGGAGCTGTTTTTT.

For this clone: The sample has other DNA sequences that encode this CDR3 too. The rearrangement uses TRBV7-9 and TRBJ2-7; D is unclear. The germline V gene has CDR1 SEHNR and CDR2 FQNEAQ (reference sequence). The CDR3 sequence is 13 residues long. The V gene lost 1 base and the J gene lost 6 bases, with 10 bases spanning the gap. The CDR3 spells CASSLGGVSEQYF. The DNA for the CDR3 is TGTGCCAGCAGCTTAGGTGGGGTATCCGAGCAGTACTTC.

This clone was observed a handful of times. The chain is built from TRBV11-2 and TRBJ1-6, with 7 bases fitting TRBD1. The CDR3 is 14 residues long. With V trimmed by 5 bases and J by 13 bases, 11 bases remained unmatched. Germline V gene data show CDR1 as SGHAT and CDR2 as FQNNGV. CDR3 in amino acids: CASSPRSGTAPLHF. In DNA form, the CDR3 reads TGTGCCAGCAGCCCCCGCTCCGGGACAGCGCCCCTCCACTTT.

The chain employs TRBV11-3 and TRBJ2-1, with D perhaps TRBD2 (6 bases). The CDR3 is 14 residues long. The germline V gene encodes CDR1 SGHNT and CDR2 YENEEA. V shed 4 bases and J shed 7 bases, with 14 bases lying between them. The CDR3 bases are TGTGCCAGCAGCTCAGTACTAGCAAGTAATGAGCAGTTCTTC. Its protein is CASSSVLASNEQFF. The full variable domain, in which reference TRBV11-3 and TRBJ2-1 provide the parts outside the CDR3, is EAGVVQSPRYKIIEKKQPVAFWCNPISGHNTLYWYLQNLGQGPELLIRYENEEAVDDSQLPKDRFSAERLKGVDSTLKIQPAELGDSAVYLCASSSVLASNEQFFGPGTRLTVL.

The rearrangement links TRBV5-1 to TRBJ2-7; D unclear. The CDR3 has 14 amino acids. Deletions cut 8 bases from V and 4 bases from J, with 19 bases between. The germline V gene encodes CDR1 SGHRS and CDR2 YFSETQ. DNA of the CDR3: TGCGCCAGAAGGAAAGGGCGGCTCCCTTACGAGCAGTACTTC. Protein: CARRKGRLPYEQYF.

DNA of the CDR3: TGTGCCAGCAGCGTAGAGGCTACCGGTGAAAAACTGTTTTTT. Its translation is CASSVEATGEKLFF. The rearrangement links TRBV9 to TRBJ1-4; no firm D call. Trimming cost V 0 bases and J 7 bases, with 10 bases left between them. Germline CDR1 is SGDLS and CDR2 is YYNGEE. The CDR3 has 14 residues.